Sequencing of this T cell receptor beta chain was carried out in a study of beta chain features in type 1 diabetes. This clone was seen a few times. The CDR3 runs to 14 residues. Deletions cut 1 base from V and 5 bases from J, with 11 bases between. CDR1 is MGHRA, CDR2 YSYEKL, per germline. The entirety of the isolated RNA underwent reverse transcription, so expressed TCRB transcripts were sequenced. Method: immunoSEQ multiplex PCR; TCRdb's copy keeps in-frame clones and lacks some. The top ten hold less than 0.06% of the sample, which has more than 350,000 clones, 9.5% to 12% seen once. The V call is TRBV4-1, the J call TRBJ2-5; D is possibly TRBD1 (6 bases). The receptor's source is a woman aged 18-35 years in good health. The specimen was naive CD4+ T cells from blood. In DNA, the CDR3 is TGCGCCAGCAGCCAAGTAGCAGGGGCGGAGACCCAGTACTTC. Translated: CASSQVAGAETQYF.